This T cell receptor (beta chain) was observed in a study of T cell changes during pregnancy in multiple sclerosis. There are 15 residues in the CDR3. CDR1 and CDR2 (germline): MDHEN, SYDVKM. Trimming took 5 bases from V and 2 from J; bases not matched to a gene: 4. Assay: immunoSEQ multiplex PCR; the TCRdb copy retains only in-frame clones and omits some. The sample has about 40,000 clones, 88% seen once; the top ten hold around 1%. This material consisted of CD4+ T cells from peripheral blood mononuclear cells, taken in the second trimester of pregnancy. The sequence came from a female donor with multiple sclerosis, enrolled in a pregnancy study. The chain employs TRBV28 and TRBJ2-3; 10 bases map to TRBD1. The CDR3 spells CASSRQGAATDTQYF. CDR3 DNA sequence: TGTGCCAGCAGTCGACAGGGGGCAGCCACAGATACGCAGTATTTT.